These T cell receptor beta chains were read from a single sample in a study of blood T cell repertoires in COVID-19. Profiled with immunoSEQ multiplex PCR; TCRdb holds only in-frame clones, not every one. The sample has approximately 120,000 clones; around four fifths are singletons. Material: peripheral blood. All receptors come from a man in his 60s with acute or convalescent COVID-19. Each CDR3 is given with its conserved first and last residue. The D gene is left open where the match is weak. Clone sizes are given selectively: once, few, many, or a class where the clone is expanded.

TRBJ2-7	-	-	TRBV27	TGTGCCAGCAGTTTACAGGGGATGGCCTCCTACGAGCAGTACTTC	CASSLQGMASYEQYF
TRBJ2-5	-	-	TRBV18	TGTGCCAGCTCACCATCTACAGCAGAGACCCAGTACTTC	CASSPSTAETQYF
TRBJ1-3	-	-	TRBV7-9	TGTGCCAGCAGCCCCTCGGGGGGCTCTGGAAACACCATATATTTT	CASSPSGGSGNTIYF
TRBJ1-2	-	-	TRBV28	TGTGCCAGCAGCCAATCGGGGAGCAGCATTGACTACACCTTC	CASSQSGSSIDYTF
TRBJ1-2	TRBD1	-	TRBV20-1	TGCAGTGCTATTGATACGGGGACAGGGGATGGCTACACCTTC	CSAIDTGTGDGYTF
TRBJ2-1	-	-	TRBV19	TGTGCCAGTACCCTAAGGGGGGGCTCCTACAATGAGCAGTTCTTC	CASTLRGGSYNEQFF
TRBJ1-1	-	-	TRBV12-3/TRBV12-4	TGTGCCAGCACAGGGCGTGTCACTGAAGCTTTCTTT	CASTGRVTEAFF
TRBJ2-1	TRBD2	-	TRBV28	TGTGCCAGCAGTCGGACTAGCGGTTCCTACAATGAGCAGTTCTTC	CASSRTSGSYNEQFF
TRBJ2-7	-	many	TRBV7-9	TGTGCCAGCAGCTTAACTGGCTACGAGCAGTACTTC	CASSLTGYEQYF
TRBJ1-2	-	-	TRBV4-1	TGCGCCAGCAGCCAAGTCGCCGGCTATGGCTACACCTTC	CASSQVAGYGYTF
TRBJ2-1	TRBD2	-	TRBV5-4	TGTGCCAGCAGCTTGTCAGGGGGCGGGCTAGCGGGGGTTAGTCAGCAGTTCTTC	CASSLSGGGLAGVSQQFF
TRBJ1-2	-	-	TRBV27	TGTGCCAGCAGTTTCGGAGGGAACTATGGCTACACCTTC	CASSFGGNYGYTF
TRBJ2-1	TRBD2	few	TRBV9	TGTGCCAGCAGCGTACAAGCGGGGTCCTACAATGAGCAGTTCTTC	CASSVQAGSYNEQFF
TRBJ1-6	-	few	TRBV6-2/TRBV6-3	TGTGCCAGCAGTTTGGGGGGGCCCCATAATTCACCCCTCCACTTT	CASSLGGPHNSPLHF
TRBJ2-1	-	-	TRBV5-6	TGTGCCAGCTGTATCGACCCCAATGCGATGGAGACCAATGAGCAGTTCTTC	CASCIDPNAMETNEQFF
TRBJ2-2	TRBD2	-	TRBV5-1	TGCGCCAGCAGCCTGTCGGCGGGGGCGAACACCGGGGAGCTGTTTTTT	CASSLSAGANTGELFF
TRBJ2-5	-	once	TRBV5-1	TGCGCCAGCAGCCTACTCCGCGACAGACAAGAGACCCAGTACTTC	CASSLLRDRQETQYF
TRBJ1-1	TRBD1	-	TRBV30	TGTGCCTGGAGTGTACTAAGGCCTCAGGGGGCTTCTGAAGCTTTCTTT	CAWSVLRPQGASEAFF
TRBJ1-6	-	once	TRBV7-9	TGTGCCAGCAGCTTCCTAAACTCTGATTCACCCCTCCACTTT	CASSFLNSDSPLHF
TRBJ2-2	TRBD1	-	TRBV6-5	TGTGCCAGCCAAAGGACAGGGGCAACCGGGGAGCTGTTTTTT	CASQRTGATGELFF
TRBJ2-5	-	-	TRBV19	TGTGCCAGTAGTATAGATGTTCGCCTAGACCAAGAGACCCAGTACTTC	CASSIDVRLDQETQYF
TRBJ1-5	-	-	TRBV7-6	TGTGCCAGCAGCTTCCTGGCAGGCTCCAATCAGCCCCAGCATTTT	CASSFLAGSNQPQHF
TRBJ2-2	TRBD2	few	TRBV7-3	TGTGCCAGCGCGAGCGGGGACGCGAACACCGGGGAGCTGTTTTTT	CASASGDANTGELFF
TRBJ1-1	TRBD1	-	TRBV19	TGTGCCAGTCGCGGCGGTGGGACAGGGGCAAACACTGAAGCTTTCTTT	CASRGGGTGANTEAFF
TRBJ1-5	-	few	TRBV27	TGTGCCAGCAGTGAACAGGGAGGGCAGCCCCAGCATTTT	CASSEQGGQPQHF
TRBJ1-1	-	-	TRBV29-1	TGCAGCGTTGGGAGTCGAGGGCAGCTTGAAGCTTTCTTT	CSVGSRGQLEAFF
TRBJ2-1	TRBD1	-	TRBV4-1	TGCGCCAGCAGCGACAGGGACAGGGCAGATGAGCAGTTCTTC	CASSDRDRADEQFF
TRBJ2-1	TRBD2	-	TRBV7-3	TGTGCCAGCAGCGCCGAGGGACTAGCGGGAGGGAATGAGCAGTTCTTC	CASSAEGLAGGNEQFF
TRBJ1-2	-	-	TRBV6-1	TGTGCCAGCAGTGAAGGCGCAGGCTATGGCTACACCTTC	CASSEGAGYGYTF
TRBJ2-3	-	-	TRBV2	TGTGCCAGCATTGCAGAAGTTCGCACAGATACGCAGTATTTT	CASIAEVRTDTQYF
TRBJ2-7	TRBD2	-	TRBV12-5	TGTGCTAGTGGTTTGTTGATGACTAGCGGGAACCACGAGCAGTACTTC	CASGLLMTSGNHEQYF
TRBJ2-3	TRBD2	-	TRBV7-3	TGTGCCAGCAGCCCCTCTGGACTAGCGGTCCCCGGGGCAGATACGCAGTATTTT	CASSPSGLAVPGADTQYF
TRBJ2-3	-	-	TRBV19	TGTGCCAGTAGTATTTATCCAGATACGCAGTATTTT	CASSIYPDTQYF
TRBJ2-1	-	-	TRBV6-1	TGTGCCAGCAGTGAAGGGCAGGGCTCCTACAATGAGCAGTTCTTC	CASSEGQGSYNEQFF
TRBJ2-2	TRBD1	-	TRBV5-1	TGCGCCAGCAGCCCACCAGGGACAGGGATTACCGGGGAGCTGTTTTTT	CASSPPGTGITGELFF
TRBJ2-4	TRBD1	-	TRBV19	TGTGCCAGTGGGGGGACAGGGGATTCAGTTGGAAGCATTCAGTACTTC	CASGGTGDSVGSIQYF
TRBJ1-4	TRBD1	-	TRBV19	TGTGCCAGTAGGATGACAGGGGCGTCGACTAATGAAAAACTGTTTTTT	CASRMTGASTNEKLFF
TRBJ1-1	-	-	TRBV29-1	TGCAGCGTTGAATCCGGGGGGGGTCGGACTGAAGCTTTCTTT	CSVESGGGRTEAFF
TRBJ1-2	TRBD1	-	TRBV7-2	TGTGCCAGCAGCCCTCGAGGACAGGTCGACTATGGCTACACCTTC	CASSPRGQVDYGYTF
TRBJ2-2	TRBD2	many	TRBV5-6	TGTGCCAGCAGCTTTAGAACTAGCGGGAACACCGGGGAGCTGTTTTTT	CASSFRTSGNTGELFF
TRBJ1-1	-	-	TRBV27	TGTGCCAGCAGGAGGGGGAGTCAAGCTTTCTTT	CASRRGSQAFF
TRBJ1-2	TRBD1	once	TRBV2	TGTGCCAGCAGGGACAGGGAAGACTATGGCTACACCTTC	CASRDREDYGYTF
TRBJ1-4	-	-	TRBV2	TGTGCCAGCAGCCCGGGGGGAGCCACCGATGAAAAACTGTTTTTT	CASSPGGATDEKLFF
TRBJ1-1	-	-	TRBV11-1	TGTGCCAGCAGCTTTGGCCGACAGAAGAACACTGAAGCTTTCTTT	CASSFGRQKNTEAFF
TRBJ2-4	TRBD2	-	TRBV19	TGTGCCAGTACCCAGGCGACTAGCGGGATCAATTTTCAGTACTTC	CASTQATSGINFQYF
TRBJ1-1	-	-	TRBV5-6	TGTGCCAGCAGCTTGGGACCAGGCTTGAACACTGAAGCTTTCTTT	CASSLGPGLNTEAFF
TRBJ1-2	-	few	TRBV3-1/TRBV3-2	TGTGCCAGCAGCCAAGGAGCATCCCTGTCCGCATATGGCTACACCTTC	CASSQGASLSAYGYTF
TRBJ1-1	-	-	TRBV5-1	TGCGCCAGCAGCCCGGGATATAGGGGTCCTGGAGGGGCTTTCTTT	CASSPGYRGPGGAFF
TRBJ2-3	-	-	TRBV5-1	TGCGCCAGCAGCTTGGCCGGAACCCCGGGGACAGATACGCAGTATTTT	CASSLAGTPGTDTQYF
TRBJ2-1	TRBD2	-	TRBV27	TGTGCCAGCAGTTTAGTGGCGGGAGGGCCAAGCAGTAGGCATGAGCAGTTCTTC	CASSLVAGGPSSRHEQFF
TRBJ1-5	-	-	TRBV10-1	TGCGCCAGCAGTGAGTCCTTCCTCACTAAGTCCAGCAATCAGCCCCAGCATTTT	CASSESFLTKSSNQPQHF
TRBJ1-2	-	-	TRBV24-1	TGTGCCACCAGTGAGGCGGACTATGGCTACACCTTC	CATSEADYGYTF
TRBJ1-2	-	-	TRBV2	TGTGCCAGCAGGGAGGGCAGGGTTGATGGCTACACCTTC	CASREGRVDGYTF
TRBJ2-2	TRBD2	-	TRBV19	TGTGCCAGTACCAGAGTTAGCGGGAGGACCGGGGAGCTGTTTTTT	CASTRVSGRTGELFF
TRBJ1-2	-	once	TRBV24-1	TGTGCCACCAGTGATTTGGAAGGGGCTTGCACCTTC	CATSDLEGACTF